This T cell receptor beta chain was retrieved from a study of T cell repertoires in cytomegalovirus infection. The overall study: Matching HLA type, along with CMV infection, was indicated by public TCR beta signatures.

Study-wide findings and caveats: CMV carriers with the relevant HLA were identified by cumulative public TCR beta family frequency. The ex vivo response was dominated by HLA-C-restricted CMV-specific TCR beta clonotypes.

TCRdb recomputed calls from the reads with MiXCR, one row per CDR3 protein. The table has 400,000 to 550,000 distinct CDR3 sequences, around 10% seen once. This clonotype was counted a few times. Its antigen remains unidentified. This CDR3 contains 13 residues. V lost 3 bases, J lost 7 bases, and 12 bases lay in between. The V gene's germline CDR1 is LGHDT and CDR2 YNNKEL (reference sequence). Material: PBMCs. The receptor's source is a human donor in good health (CMV status not recorded). Some clones in this sample may be carry-over from other donors' samples. The chain links TRBV3-1 to TRBJ1-1; no clear D. The CDR3 DNA reads as TGTGCCAGCAGCCACCCCGGACGGTTTGAAGCTTTCTTT. It translates to CASSHPGRFEAFF. Complete variable domain (other parts from reference TRBV3-1 and TRBJ1-1): DTAVSQTPKYLVTQMGNDKSIKCEQNLGHDTMYWYKQDSKKFLKIMFSYNNKELIINETVPNRFSPKSPDKAHLNLHINSLELGDSAVYFCASSHPGRFEAFFGQGTRLTVV.